Sequencing of this TCR beta chain was carried out in a study of CD8 T cells in Susac syndrome. TCR beta sequences were obtained from blood CD8+ and CD4+ T cells. TEMRA cells were FACS-enriched, with CD8+ and CD4+ T cells isolated negatively. Germline CDR1 reads DFQATT; CDR2 reads SNEGSKA (reference sequence). This CDR3 spans 12 amino acids. Trimming left V 0 bases short and J 3 bases short, with 6 bases between. Reverse transcription of roughly 0.5 to 1 ug RNA was carried out with random hexamers. Multiplex immunoSEQ PCR targeted 54 Vbeta and 13 Jbeta TCR beta segments. TCRdb redid the calling of the immunoSEQ multiplex PCR reads with MiXCR, one entry per CDR3 protein. Of about 300,000 distinct CDR3 sequences in the sample, 70% to 90% were seen once.

This chain links TRBV20-1 with TRBJ2-7, with no clear D. Material for sequencing was CD8+ T cells from PBMCs. This TCR came from a human donor with multiple sclerosis. CDR3 sequence reads: CSARDPFYEQYF. Here the CDR3 DNA reads TGCAGTGCTAGAGATCCGTTCTACGAGCAGTACTTC.